The clone carrying this T cell receptor (beta chain) was seen a handful of times. Its antigen is still unknown. This sample stems from a study of naive and memory T cell subsets. Study-wide results and limits: Especially in CD8 cells, naive repertoires contained a few larger clonotypes, possibly CD45RA-re-expressing memory cells. In naive cells, over 95% of TCR sequences were seen only once.

Separate alpha and beta amplification began at the second PCR step. Two oligonucleotides, mixed equimolar, formed the beta constant-region primer covering TRBC1 and TRBC2. Ligated cDNA was amplified by four rounds of PCR with nested alpha and beta constant-region primers and SP2. TCRdb used MiXCR to reprocess the UMI-ligation and nested PCR reads, holding one entry per CDR3 protein. The data show roughly 140,000 distinct CDR3 sequences, approximately 21% seen once. This sequence was found in a human donor in good health. The sequenced sample consisted of naive CD8+ T cells from blood.

The CDR3 loop is CASSILAGGGNEQFF. The CDR3 region has the DNA TGTGCCAGCAGTATACTAGCGGGAGGAGGTAATGAGCAGTTCTTC. The chain couples TRBV6-4 to TRBJ2-1; 12 positions match TRBD2. The junction had 6 bases not matched to a gene; V was cut back by 5 bases and J by 7 bases. The CDR3 loop spans 15 amino acids. Germline V gene sequence: CDR1 MRHNA, CDR2 SNTAGT.